Below are 12 T cell receptor beta chains sequenced from a single sample in a study of metastatic and nonmetastatic thyroid tumors. Using MiXCR, TCRdb reanalyzed the PCR reads. The sample has approximately 82,000 clones; around 13% are singletons. No patient received treatment before thyroid surgery. Sequencing was carried out using tumor tissue. The receptors stem from a female donor with papillary thyroid cancer or a benign thyroid nodule (not recorded which). Some clones in this sample may be carry-over from other donors' samples.

This clone was picked up many times. The V gene is TRBV2, the J gene TRBJ2-7; 8 bases are a match to TRBD2. The J segment lost 3 bases and the V segment lost 3 bases, leaving 4 bases of the junction unmatched. The CDR3 is 14 amino acids. Germline CDR1 SNHLY, CDR2 FYNNEI. In DNA form, the CDR3 reads TGTGCCAGCAGTGAGCGGGAGGAAGGCTACGAGCAGTACTTC. Protein product: CASSEREEGYEQYF.

This clone was detected ten times or more. V usage is TRBV7-9 and J usage is TRBJ1-6; tentatively, D is TRBD1 (6 bases). The CDR3 loop spans 15 amino acids. The germline V gene encodes CDR1 SEHNR and CDR2 FQNEAQ (reference sequence). The V end was cut by 6 bases, the J end by 10 bases, with 19 bases between. The CDR3 loop is CASRPGGGSGSPLHF. DNA of the CDR3: TGTGCCAGCAGACCCGGAGGGGGGAGTGGATCACCCCTCCACTTT.

This clone was detected ten times or more. This sequence joins TRBV7-3 and TRBJ2-3, with a tentative D call TRBD1 (5 bases). Germline values: CDR1 SGHTA, CDR2 FQGTGA. Trimming shortened V by 2 bases and J by 2 bases, and 17 bases separated the two germline ends. The CDR3 is 17 residues long. CDR3 protein: CASSLYSDKYSTDTQYF. CDR3 DNA: TGTGCCAGCAGCTTATACTCGGACAAGTATTCCACAGATACGCAGTATTTT.

The table lists this clone with many counts. The chain links TRBV24-1 to TRBJ1-2, with 9 bases aligning to TRBD1. The germline gives CDR1 KGHDR, CDR2 SFDVKD. Germline trimming cut 4 bases from V and 6 bases from J; bases unmatched to any gene: 8. This CDR3 region has 15 residues. The CDR3 region is CATSETDRGFDGYTF. The CDR3 DNA reads as TGTGCCACCAGTGAGACCGACAGGGGGTTCGATGGCTACACCTTC.

This clone was observed many times. The CDR3 sequence: CATSESPGLAGWETQYF. DNA for the CDR3: TGTGCCACCAGTGAATCTCCGGGACTAGCGGGATGGGAGACCCAGTACTTC. The genes are TRBV24-1 and TRBJ2-5; 13 nucleotides match TRBD2. The germline V gene has CDR1 KGHDR and CDR2 SFDVKD. The CDR3 runs to 17 residues. V trimming: 4 bases; J trimming: 5 bases; junction bases outside the gene matches: 9.

This clone has ten or more counts. The junction departs from the called germline gene at one end, perhaps through a read error. The genes are TRBV7-2 and TRBJ1-1; tentative D call: TRBD1 (6 bases). CDR1 is SGHTA, CDR2 FQGNSA, per germline. The CDR3 is 14 amino acids. The CDR3 loop is CASTLQGLDTETFF. The CDR3 DNA is TGTGCCAGCACCTTACAGGGTTTGGACACTGAAACTTTCTTT. Using reference TRBV7-2 and TRBJ1-1 for the parts outside the CDR3, the full variable domain is GAGVSQSPSNKVTEKGKDVELRCDPISGHTALYWYRQSLGQGLEFLIYFQGNSAPDKSGLPSDRFSAERTGGSVSTLTIQRTQQEDSAVYLCASTLQGLDTETFFGQGTRLTVV.

Only a few counts were recorded for this clone. This may be a read error: a much more frequent sequence differs by one nucleotide. The chain combines TRBV14 with TRBJ1-1; D might be TRBD1 (5 bases). Per germline, CDR1 SGHDN and CDR2 FVKESK. The ends were cut back, 6 bases at V and 5 bases at J, with 7 bases in the middle. The CDR3 runs to 11 residues. In DNA form, the CDR3 reads TGTGCCAGCAGTCGGGGGACTGAAGCTTTCTTT. Protein product: CASSRGTEAFF.

This clone was seen a handful of times. One end of the junction varies from germline; a read error may be responsible. This sequence joins TRBV12-3 or TRBV12-4 and TRBJ2-1; D gene unclear. CDR3 size: 14 residues. CDR3 region: CASSLQENYNEQSF. The CDR3 nucleotides are TGTGCCAGCAGTTTACAGGAGAACTACAATGAGCAGTCCTTC.

Concerning this clone itself: This could be a read error, since a much larger clone is one nucleotide away. The chain carries TRBV9 and TRBJ2-1, with a possible D match to TRBD2 (5 bases). Trimming left V 0 bases short and J 5 bases short, with 9 bases between. This CDR3 contains 14 residues. Germline CDR1 reads SGDLS; CDR2 reads YYNGEE. CDR3 region: CASSVVASDNEQFF. CDR3 DNA: TGTGCCAGCAGCGTAGTAGCGTCAGACAATGAGCAGTTCTTC.

This clone was seen at least ten times. This sequence joins TRBV5-4 and TRBJ2-1; 9 bases align to TRBD1. CDR1 is SGHNT, CDR2 YYREEE, per germline (reference sequence). There are 14 residues in the CDR3. The V gene end was trimmed by 2 bases and the J gene end by 6 bases; junction bases not matched to a gene: 3. CDR3: CASSLGQGFNEQFF. CDR3 bases: TGTGCCAGCAGCTTAGGACAGGGGTTCAATGAGCAGTTCTTC.

Only a few counts were recorded for this clone. At one of its ends the junction is not consistent with the germline gene, which may arise from a read error. The chain links TRBV9 to TRBJ2-6; the D gene is possibly TRBD2 (7 bases). Germline values: CDR1 SGDLS, CDR2 YYNGEE. The CDR3 consists of 15 residues. The CDR3 DNA follows: TGTGCCTGCAGCAGCGGGACACTTGGGGCCAACGTCCTGACTTTC. It yields the protein CACSSGTLGANVLTF.

There are many counts of this clone. The chain has TRBV5-1 and TRBJ1-6; D is uncertain. From germline, CDR1 is SGHRS and CDR2 YFSETQ. V was cut by 5 bases and J by 9 bases, with 12 bases left in between. CDR3 size: 13 residues. DNA of the CDR3: TGCGCCAGCAGAGGGCAGGAAGCTTCACCCCTCCACTTT. It specifies CASRGQEASPLHF.